This T cell receptor beta chain was obtained from a study of T cell repertoires in ileal Crohn's disease. Using immunoSEQ multiplex PCR, the repertoire was profiled, and TCRdb retains in-frame clones only, with some absent. This table has over 25,000 clones, around three quarters appearing once. Points on this clone: The same CDR3 is also encoded by other DNA sequences in this sample.

In germline, CDR1 is SNHLY, CDR2 FYNNEI. The CDR3 covers 16 residues. V lost 9 bases and J lost 0, with 15 bases in between. The V and J genes are TRBV2 and TRBJ2-6; D unclear. The TCR sequence derives from an adult with Crohn's disease. Sequenced material: ileal tissue. The CDR3 reads CARKTSSGSGANVLTF. For the CDR3, the DNA is TGTGCCAGGAAGACCTCCTCAGGCTCTGGGGCCAACGTCCTGACTTTC. Full variable domain (outside the CDR3, taken from reference TRBV2 and TRBJ2-6): EPEVTQTPSHQVTQMGQEVILRCVPISNHLYFYWYRQILGQKVEFLVSFYNNEISEKSEIFDDQFSVERPDGSNFTLKIRSTKLEDSAMYFCARKTSSGSGANVLTFGAGSRLTVL.